These 10 T cell receptor beta chains came from one sample sequenced in a study of T-cell reconstitution after alpha-beta-depleted transplantation in children listed by TCRdb under 2016. The treatment or condition label here, explained by the study, means: allogeneic hematopoietic cell transplantation with graft depleted of TCRalphabeta T cells and CD19 B cells. The library was generated by PCR. Sequencing was carried out with an Illumina HiSeq 2500. TCR library preparation used molecular barcoding, with unique molecular identifiers applied to normalize quantification of the TCRbeta repertoire. The raw public reads went through TCRdb reprocessing: fastp at Q25, MiXCR clone calling, in-frame beta chains kept. For every CDR3 protein sequence, its rows merge into one entry that carries the most common genes and DNA. This sample holds nearly 250,000 distinct CDR3 sequences; under 9.5% were observed only once. The ten largest make up almost 6.5% of the sample.

The specimen was PBMCs, mostly from graft donor cells, collected 180 days after TCRalphabeta/CD19-depleted stem cell transplant. All receptors come from a male patient aged 5 to 17 who had a stem cell transplant for acute lymphoblastic leukemia, so the T cells may come from the graft donor.

This clonotype was seen at least ten times. CDR3 in amino acids: CATSESVGQPQHF. In DNA form, the CDR3 reads TGTGCCACCAGTGAGTCCGTGGGACAGCCCCAGCATTTT. V is TRBV24-1 and J is TRBJ1-5; D unresolved. This CDR3 has 13 residues. Per the germline V gene, CDR1 is KGHDR and CDR2 is SFDVKD. V was cut by 4 bases and J by 7 bases, with 10 bases left in between.

At least ten counts were recorded for this clonotype. This chain uses TRBV25-1 with TRBJ1-1; D unresolved. Looked up from germline, CDR1 is MGHDK and CDR2 is SYGVNS. CDR3 size: 15 residues. Between the trimmed V and J ends, which lost 5 bases and 0 bases, there was a span of 13 bases. The CDR3 coding sequence is TGTGCCAGCAGTAGTCATCAGAGTCTGAACACTGAAGCTTTCTTT. This translates into CASSSHQSLNTEAFF.

This clonotype was seen many times. This chain connects TRBV29-1 to TRBJ1-2, with D hard to call. The germline V gene has CDR1 SQVTM and CDR2 ANQGSEA. With 0 bases removed from V and 6 bases from J, the gap between germline ends came to 23 bases. The CDR3 length is 17 residues. CDR3 nucleotide sequence: TGCAGCGTTGAAGATATTGTTGCTCCGAGCGCTACGGATGGCTACACCTTC. Its protein is CSVEDIVAPSATDGYTF.

This clonotype was seen repeatedly, ten times or more. The genes are TRBV12-3 or TRBV12-4 and TRBJ2-3; TRBD2 is a possible D gene (6 bases). Trimming removed 5 bases at V and 0 bases at J, with 9 bases between. This CDR3 is built from 14 residues. CDR3 protein: CASSRLGSTDTQYF. The CDR3 region has the DNA TGTGCCAGCAGTAGACTAGGAAGCACAGATACGCAGTATTTT.

The sample holds many counts of this clonotype. The gene calls are TRBV7-2 and TRBJ2-7; D is perhaps TRBD1 or TRBD2 (5 bases each). Trimming pared 1 base from V and 10 bases from J, leaving 17 bases between. Looked up from germline, CDR1 is SGHTA and CDR2 is FQGNSA. The CDR3 sequence is 14 residues long. In nucleotides, the CDR3 is TGTGCCAGCAGCTTAGGGGGGACCTTCCAGGGACAGTACTTC. Translating gives CASSLGGTFQGQYF.

This clonotype was detected ten times or more. The chain combines TRBV5-1 with TRBJ2-3; D call uncertain. The V end was cut by 0 bases, the J end by 1 base, with 9 bases between. Per the germline V gene, CDR1 is SGHRS and CDR2 is YFSETQ. This CDR3 has 15 amino acids. The chain's CDR3 is CASSLDGVGTDTQYF. CDR3 in DNA: TGCGCCAGCAGCTTGGATGGGGTGGGCACAGATACGCAGTATTTT. The variable domain in full, completed from reference TRBV5-1 and TRBJ2-3, reads KAGVTQTPRYLIKTRGQQVTLSCSPISGHRSVSWYQQTPGQGLQFLFEYFSETQRNKGNFPGRFSGRQFSNSRSEMNVSTLELGDSALYLCASSLDGVGTDTQYFGPGTRLTVL.

The rearrangement links TRBV6-1 to TRBJ2-4; either TRBD1 or TRBD2 may fit D (6 bases each). Germline CDR1 and CDR2: MNHNS and SASEGT. V lost 4 bases, J lost 1 base, and 14 bases lay in between. The CDR3 contains 16 residues. CDR3 sequence (DNA): TGTGCCAGCAGTGGGGGGGCCGACTGGGCCAAAAACATTCAGTACTTC. Translated: CASSGGADWAKNIQYF.

This clonotype was seen at least ten times. V and J are TRBV29-1 and TRBJ1-1; tentative D call: TRBD1 (5 bases). CDR1 and CDR2 (germline): SQVTM, ANQGSEA. With 3 bases removed from V and 1 base from J, the gap between germline ends came to 15 bases. The CDR3 runs to 15 residues. The CDR3 DNA sequence: TGCAGCGTTGACCACACCATCAGGGCGAACACTGAAGCTTTCTTT. Protein product: CSVDHTIRANTEAFF.

This clonotype was observed many times. The rearrangement joins TRBV6-1 to TRBJ1-5, with TRBD1 identical over 7 bases. This CDR3 spans 17 amino acids. V was pared by 4 bases and J by 0 bases, with 9 bases of the junction left unmatched. Germline CDR1 MNHNS, CDR2 SASEGT. CDR3 sequence reads: CASSGLGGPYSNQPQHF. The CDR3 DNA reads as TGTGCCAGCAGTGGGCTAGGGGGCCCGTATAGCAATCAGCCCCAGCATTTT.

In its sample, this clonotype was seen many times. The chain is built from TRBV7-9 and TRBJ1-2; D not certain. The CDR3 covers 13 residues. CDR1 and CDR2 (germline): SEHNR, FQNEAQ (reference sequence). V was clipped by 8 bases and J by 0 bases, with 10 bases between them. CDR3 region: CASGNSSNYGYTF. Written as DNA, the CDR3 is TGTGCCAGCGGAAACTCCTCTAACTATGGCTACACCTTC.